This paragraph reports one T cell receptor (beta chain). This entry comes from a study of technical replicates of blood from a handful of donors. The repertoire was sequenced with immunoSEQ multiplex PCR; TCRdb's copy has only in-frame clones and lacks some. The table shows approximately 79,000 clones, with 95% to 98% occurring only once. The sequenced material came from T cells isolated from PBMCs. The source of this sequence is a human donor in good health.

The CDR3 is CASSLVWDTSIYEQYF. Here the CDR3 DNA reads TGTGCCAGCAGCTTAGTATGGGACACCAGTATCTACGAGCAGTACTTC. The rearrangement links TRBV11-2 to TRBJ2-7; weak D call: TRBD1 (6 bases). This CDR3 contains 16 residues. V was trimmed by 1 base and J by 3 bases, leaving 16 bases between them. Germline loops: CDR1 SGHAT, CDR2 FQNNGV.